This T cell receptor (beta chain) appears in the sequencing data of a study of cytomegalovirus exposure and HLA in healthy donors. On the study more broadly: Most genotyped donors, about four fifths of 398, had Caucasian-associated genetic ancestry. Study-wide results and caveats: Listed as cytomegalovirus-associated were 164 TCR beta chains.

Per the germline V gene, CDR1 is MNHEY and CDR2 is SVGAGI. V lost 5 bases and J lost 6, with 14 bases in between. The CDR3 consists of 15 residues. This clone was picked up a small number of times. Its antigen is not known. The PCR made use of 60 Vbeta and 13 Jbeta primers. Per the original methods: Later work found around 72 million unique TCR beta chains, with some 11 million shared. The protocol was immunoSEQ multiplex PCR, while the TCRdb copy is restricted to in-frame clones and leaves out a portion. The V and J calls and clone size come from that table; D and trimming were worked out from the DNA. The data contain about 110,000 clones, roughly 69% of them singletons.

Input material: PBMCs. The chain combines TRBV6-5 with TRBJ1-6, with D tentatively TRBD1 (5 bases). The sequence came from a woman aged 25 to 39 in good health and CMV-seronegative. The DNA of the CDR3 is TGTGCCAGCAGTAAAAGACAGCTGAGTAATTCACCCCTCCACTTT. Residues: CASSKRQLSNSPLHF.